These T cell receptor beta chains were read from a single sample in a study of blood T cell repertoires in COVID-19. The assay was immunoSEQ multiplex PCR, and TCRdb's table has in-frame clones only and misses some. Of approximately 240,000 clones in the sample, 75% to 90% were seen once. Input material: PBMCs or T cells enriched from blood (not recorded which). The receptors originated from a woman aged 25 to 39 with acute COVID-19. CDR3s include the opening cysteine and the closing phenylalanine or tryptophan. The D gene is left open where the match is weak. Some rows mark clone size as missing; the rest say once, few, many or name a class of expanded clone.

V gene	J gene	D gene	clone size	CDR3 DNA	CDR3 protein
TRBV30	TRBJ1-2	.	.	TGTGCCTGGAGTAGTCAACCTGGGAGGGGCTACACCTTC	CAWSSQPGRGYTF
TRBV28	TRBJ1-5	.	.	TGTGCCAGCAGTTACGTAGCGGGGTTACGGAATCAGCCCCAGCATTTT	CASSYVAGLRNQPQHF
TRBV27	TRBJ2-1	TRBD1	.	TGTGCCAGCACCGGCCTGCGACAGGGATGGGTTGAGCAGTTCTTC	CASTGLRQGWVEQFF
TRBV5-4	TRBJ2-7	TRBD2	few	TGTGCCAGCAGCTTGGGGGGTAGCGGGAGCCTCAACGAGCAGTACTTC	CASSLGGSGSLNEQYF
TRBV19	TRBJ1-2	TRBD1	.	TGTGCCAGTACCAAAGGGGGCCGCTCTTACTATGGCTACACCTTC	CASTKGGRSYYGYTF
TRBV19	TRBJ2-5	TRBD1	.	TGTGCCAGTAAGGCCCCCGGGACAGGGGTCAGCGGGACCCAGTACTTC	CASKAPGTGVSGTQYF
TRBV29-1	TRBJ1-1	.	.	TGCAGCGTTGAAGATCCCCAGGGGCAGAACACTGAAGCTTTCTTT	CSVEDPQGQNTEAFF
TRBV28	TRBJ2-2	TRBD2	.	TGTGCCAGCAGTTTAGCTAGCGGGGGGATCGGGGAGCTGTTTTTT	CASSLASGGIGELFF
TRBV18	TRBJ1-1	.	.	TGTGCCAGCTCACCCACGGGAATGGCAGAAGCTTTCTTT	CASSPTGMAEAFF
TRBV2	TRBJ2-5	.	.	TGTGCCAGCAGGGGCCCGGATCAAGAGACCCAGTACTTC	CASRGPDQETQYF
TRBV2	TRBJ2-7	TRBD2	.	TGTGCCAGCGGTAAGAGCGGGGGGTACGAGCAGTACTTC	CASGKSGGYEQYF
TRBV6-5	TRBJ1-2	.	few	TGTGCCAGCAGTTACTCGGCGACAGTGGGCTATGGCTACACCTTC	CASSYSATVGYGYTF
TRBV28	TRBJ2-5	TRBD1	.	TGTGCCAGCAGTCTCGACAGGGGGCGCCGGGAGACCCAGTACTTC	CASSLDRGRRETQYF
TRBV2	TRBJ1-5	TRBD1	few	TGTGCCAGCAGTCCGCGACAGGGGAAGAATCAGCCCCAGCATTTT	CASSPRQGKNQPQHF
TRBV30	TRBJ1-1	.	.	TGTGCCTGGAGTTCATTTACTGAAGCTTTCTTT	CAWSSFTEAFF
TRBV7-8	TRBJ1-5	.	.	TGTGCCAGCAGTGGGCAGGGGCAGCCCCAGCATTTT	CASSGQGQPQHF
TRBV28	TRBJ2-7	.	.	TGTGCCAGCAGCCCCATAGCGGAAATCTACGAGCAGTACTTC	CASSPIAEIYEQYF
TRBV27	TRBJ1-2	.	.	TGTGCCAGCAGTTCCCTTGGGGCAGACAAGAACTATGGCTACACCTTC	CASSSLGADKNYGYTF
TRBV11-3	TRBJ2-1	.	.	TGTGCCAGCAGCTTAGGCCAGCGGGTCGGGGATGAGCAGTTCTTC	CASSLGQRVGDEQFF
TRBV10-3	TRBJ2-1	TRBD1	.	TGTGCCATCAGGGGACAGACCACCAATGAGCAGTTCTTC	CAIRGQTTNEQFF
TRBV27	TRBJ2-1	TRBD2	.	TGTGCCAGCAGTTTAGGGGGACTAGCGGGTTCGTATAAAGAGCAGTTCTTC	CASSLGGLAGSYKEQFF
TRBV10-3	TRBJ2-7	.	.	TGTGCCATCAGTGAGTCCCTAGCGCTCTCCTACGAGCAGTACTTC	CAISESLALSYEQYF
TRBV27	TRBJ2-1	.	.	TGTGCCAGCAGTTTTTTCGCAGGGTTCAGCTCCTACAATGAGCAGTTCTTC	CASSFFAGFSSYNEQFF
TRBV7-9	TRBJ1-5	.	.	TGTGCCAGCAGCTTAAACACAGATCAGCCCCAGCATTTT	CASSLNTDQPQHF
TRBV19	TRBJ2-3	TRBD2	.	TGTGCCAGTAGTCAGTTTGGGCCGCCTCGGGGGGGATTCGGCCAGGGCACAGATACGCAGTATTTT	CASSQFGPPRGGFGQGTDTQYF
TRBV7-2	TRBJ2-1	TRBD1	.	TGTGCCAGCAGCTTACTTGGGACAGTTTTCTACAATGAGCAGTTCTTC	CASSLLGTVFYNEQFF
TRBV12-5	TRBJ2-3	.	.	TGTGCTAGTGGTCTCCCTACAGGGATCCACCAGGCAGGTACGCAGTATTTT	CASGLPTGIHQAGTQYF
TRBV9	TRBJ2-7	.	.	TGTGCCAGCAGCGTAGCGGGCAGGGACTACGAGCAGTACTTC	CASSVAGRDYEQYF
TRBV14	TRBJ1-1	.	.	TGTGCCAGCAGCCTTGGACTGTTCCCCAACACTGAAGCTTTCTTT	CASSLGLFPNTEAFF
TRBV2	TRBJ2-3	TRBD1	once	TGTGCCAGAGGACAGGGGAGAGATACGCAGTATTTT	CARGQGRDTQYF
TRBV7-2	TRBJ1-2	TRBD1	.	TGTGCCAGCAGCTTGGGACAGGTTAGCGGCTATGGCTACACCTTC	CASSLGQVSGYGYTF
TRBV15	TRBJ1-4	.	.	TGTGCCACCAGCAGAGCGCTCTCTGGAGGTGAAAAACTGTTTTTT	CATSRALSGGEKLFF
TRBV3-1/TRBV3-2	TRBJ2-7	.	.	TGTGCCAGCAGCCTAGGCAGGGTCTACGAGCAGTACTTC	CASSLGRVYEQYF
TRBV11-2	TRBJ2-3	TRBD1	.	TGTGCCAGCAGCTTATTTGGGACAGGGGGCAGCTTAACAGATACGCAGTATTTT	CASSLFGTGGSLTDTQYF
TRBV10-3	TRBJ2-7	TRBD2	.	TGTGCCTCGGGACTAGGGTCCTACGAGCAGTACTTC	CASGLGSYEQYF
TRBV24-1	TRBJ2-7	.	.	TGTGCCACCAGTGATTTGCCTGAAGCCGGGACCTACGAGCAGTACTTC	CATSDLPEAGTYEQYF
TRBV5-1	TRBJ2-3	.	.	TGCGCCAGCAGCACAAATACAGATACGCAGTATTTT	CASSTNTDTQYF
TRBV7-3	TRBJ2-3	TRBD2	.	TGTGCCAGCAGCTCGGGACTAGCGGGAGATACGCAGTATTTT	CASSSGLAGDTQYF
TRBV7-9	TRBJ1-6	.	.	TGTGCCAGCAGCTTAGGGACAGCTAATTCACCCCTCCACTTT	CASSLGTANSPLHF
TRBV10-2	TRBJ2-5	.	.	TGCGCCAGCAGTGAGACGGAAGAGACCCAGTACTTC	CASSETEETQYF
TRBV6-5	TRBJ1-2	.	.	TGTGCCAGTTCGGTTTGGGCTGGTGACTATGGCTACACCTTC	CASSVWAGDYGYTF
TRBV9	TRBJ2-1	.	.	TGTGCCAGCAGCGTAGCCCCCGTCGGGGTCTACAATGAGCAGTTCTTC	CASSVAPVGVYNEQFF
TRBV28	TRBJ1-2	TRBD1	.	TGTGCCAGCAGTAAAGGGACAGGGTTTTGGGGCTACACCTTC	CASSKGTGFWGYTF
TRBV28	TRBJ2-7	TRBD1	.	TGTGCCAGCAGTTTAAGGGACAGGGGCTACGAGCAGTACTTC	CASSLRDRGYEQYF
TRBV6-5	TRBJ1-5	.	few	TGTGCCAGTGCTACCGGGGGTAATCAGCCCCAGCATTTT	CASATGGNQPQHF
TRBV15	TRBJ1-2	.	.	TGTGCCACCAGCAGAGGATCAGGGAACTATGGCTACACCTTC	CATSRGSGNYGYTF
TRBV4-1	TRBJ2-7	.	.	TGCGCCAGCAGCCAGTCCCCCGGGACACAAGTCTTCAAGCAGTACTTC	CASSQSPGTQVFKQYF
TRBV5-8	TRBJ2-5	TRBD2	.	TGTGCCAGCAGCTGGGGGACTAGCCCAGCCATCCAAGAGACCCAGTACTTC	CASSWGTSPAIQETQYF
TRBV5-1	TRBJ2-7	TRBD1	.	TGCGCCAGCAGGCCAGACAGGGCCTACGAGCAGTACTTC	CASRPDRAYEQYF
TRBV7-2	TRBJ1-5	.	.	TGTGCCAGCAGCCAGACAGTATCTGGCAATCAGCCCCAGCATTTT	CASSQTVSGNQPQHF
TRBV11-2	TRBJ2-7	TRBD2	.	TGTGCCAGCAGCTTTCCGCTTTTCGTAGCGGGAAACGAGCAGTACTTC	CASSFPLFVAGNEQYF
TRBV30	TRBJ2-3	.	once	TGTGCCGGGAGTGGGAGGACTCCTATCGATACGCAGTATTTT	CAGSGRTPIDTQYF
TRBV19	TRBJ1-1	.	.	TGTGCCAGTATCAGCGGGCAGGGAGGGGGAGCTTTCTTT	CASISGQGGGAFF
TRBV10-1	TRBJ1-1	TRBD1	many	TGCGCCAGCAGTGAGTCGACACAGGGGGTAGAAGCTTTCTTT	CASSESTQGVEAFF
TRBV30	TRBJ1-2	.	.	TGTGCCTGGAGTCTTAGCGGTCGGGGCTACACCTTC	CAWSLSGRGYTF
TRBV3-1/TRBV3-2	TRBJ2-7	TRBD2	.	TGTGCCAGCAGCCAAGGGACTAGTCGCTACGAGCAGTACTTC	CASSQGTSRYEQYF
TRBV7-8	TRBJ1-1	.	.	TGTGCCAGCAGCTTAGACGCAGACATGAACACTGAAGCTTTCTTT	CASSLDADMNTEAFF
TRBV3-1/TRBV3-2	TRBJ1-1	.	.	TGTGCCAGCAGCCCTGCGGCGCTGAACACTGAAGCTTTCTTT	CASSPAALNTEAFF